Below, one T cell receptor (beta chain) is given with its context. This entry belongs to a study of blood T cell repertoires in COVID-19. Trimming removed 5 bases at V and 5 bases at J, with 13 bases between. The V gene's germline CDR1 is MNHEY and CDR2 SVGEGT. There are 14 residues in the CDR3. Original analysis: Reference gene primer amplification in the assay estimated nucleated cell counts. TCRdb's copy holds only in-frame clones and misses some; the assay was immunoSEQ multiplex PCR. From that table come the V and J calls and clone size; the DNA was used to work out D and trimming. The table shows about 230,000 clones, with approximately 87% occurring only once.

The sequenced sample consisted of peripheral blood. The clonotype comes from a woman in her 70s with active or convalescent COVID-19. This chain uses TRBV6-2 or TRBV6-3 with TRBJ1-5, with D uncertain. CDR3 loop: CASSREDRYQPQHF. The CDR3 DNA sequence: TGTGCCAGCAGTAGGGAGGATCGGTATCAGCCCCAGCATTTT.